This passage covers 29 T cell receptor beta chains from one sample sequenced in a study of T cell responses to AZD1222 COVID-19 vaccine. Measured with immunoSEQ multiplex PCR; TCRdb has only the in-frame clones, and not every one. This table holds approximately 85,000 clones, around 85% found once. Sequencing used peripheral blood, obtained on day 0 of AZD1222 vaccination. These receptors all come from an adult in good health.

CDR3 nucleotide sequence: TGTGCCAGCAGCCAAGGAGGCCCGGGGTATGGCTACACCTTC. Amino acid sequence: CASSQGGPGYGYTF. This rearrangement joins TRBV7-9 to TRBJ1-2; no firm D call. The CDR3 consists of 14 residues. Germline CDR1 is SEHNR and CDR2 is FQNEAQ (reference sequence). Deletions cut 5 bases from V and 5 bases from J, with 15 bases between.

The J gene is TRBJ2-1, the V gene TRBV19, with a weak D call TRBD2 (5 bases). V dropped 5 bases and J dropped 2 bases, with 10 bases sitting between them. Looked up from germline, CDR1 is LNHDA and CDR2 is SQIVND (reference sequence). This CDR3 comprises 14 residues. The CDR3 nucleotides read TGTGCCAGTAGTGTTCAGACTACCTACAATGAGCAGTTCTTC. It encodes CASSVQTTYNEQFF.

The DNA of the CDR3 is TGTGCCAGCTCACCACCCACAGGGGAGAACACCGGGGAGCTGTTTTTT. Translated: CASSPPTGENTGELFF. The chain recombines TRBV18 with TRBJ2-2; 7 nucleotides line up with TRBD1. Germline CDR1 is KGHSH and CDR2 is LQKENI. The CDR3 loop spans 16 amino acids. V lost 0 bases and J lost 1; bases outside the gene matches: 2. Based on the CDR3 plus reference TRBV18 and TRBJ2-2, the full variable domain is NAGVMQNPRHLVRRRGQEARLRCSPMKGHSHVYWYRQLPEEGLKFMVYLQKENIIDESGMPKERFSAEFPKEGPSILRIQQVVRGDSAAYFCASSPPTGENTGELFFGEGSRLTVL.

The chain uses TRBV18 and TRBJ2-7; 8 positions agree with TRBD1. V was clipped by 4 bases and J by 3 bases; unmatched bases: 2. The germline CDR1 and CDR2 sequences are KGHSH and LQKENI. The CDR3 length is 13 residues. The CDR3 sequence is CASSQDRVYEQYF. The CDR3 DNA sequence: TGTGCCAGCTCACAGGACAGGGTCTACGAGCAGTACTTC.

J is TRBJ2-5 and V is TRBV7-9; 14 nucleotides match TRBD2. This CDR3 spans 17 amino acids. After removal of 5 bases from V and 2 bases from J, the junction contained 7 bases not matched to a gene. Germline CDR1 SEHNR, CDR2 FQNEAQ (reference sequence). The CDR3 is CASSLGTSGRGQETQYF. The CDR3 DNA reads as TGTGCCAGCAGCCTCGGGACTAGCGGGAGAGGGCAAGAGACCCAGTACTTC.

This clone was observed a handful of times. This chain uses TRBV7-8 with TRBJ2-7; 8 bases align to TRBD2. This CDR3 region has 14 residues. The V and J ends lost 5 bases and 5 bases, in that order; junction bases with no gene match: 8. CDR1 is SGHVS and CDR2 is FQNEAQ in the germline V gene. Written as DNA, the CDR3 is TGTGCCAGCAGCCGTCGAGCGGGGGTAAACGAGCAGTACTTC. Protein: CASSRRAGVNEQYF.

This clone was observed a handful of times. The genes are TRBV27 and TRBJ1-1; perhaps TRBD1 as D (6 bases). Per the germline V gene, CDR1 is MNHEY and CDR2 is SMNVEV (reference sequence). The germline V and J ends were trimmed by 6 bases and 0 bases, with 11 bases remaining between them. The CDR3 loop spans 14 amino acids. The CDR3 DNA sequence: TGTGCCAGCAGCAGACAGGCGATGAACACTGAAGCTTTCTTT. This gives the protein CASSRQAMNTEAFF.

CDR3 region: CASSRLTGTSNNEQFF. CDR3 nucleotides: TGTGCCAGCAGTCGACTTACCGGGACTAGCAACAATGAGCAGTTCTTC. The genes are TRBV6-6 and TRBJ2-1; 9 bases line up with TRBD2. There are 16 residues in the CDR3. In germline, CDR1 is MNHNY, CDR2 SVGAGI (reference sequence). Losses at the gene ends were 5 bases for V and 5 bases for J; bases not matched to a gene: 10.

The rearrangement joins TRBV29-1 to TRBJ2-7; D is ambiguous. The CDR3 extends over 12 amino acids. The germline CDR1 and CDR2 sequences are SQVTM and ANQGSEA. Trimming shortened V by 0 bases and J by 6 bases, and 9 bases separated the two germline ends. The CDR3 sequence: CSVEDNNGEQYF. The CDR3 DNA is TGCAGCGTTGAAGACAACAACGGCGAGCAGTACTTC.

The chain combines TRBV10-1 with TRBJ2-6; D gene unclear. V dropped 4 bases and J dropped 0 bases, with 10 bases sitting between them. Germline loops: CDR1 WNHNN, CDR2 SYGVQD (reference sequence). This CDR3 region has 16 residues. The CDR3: CASSGTASSGANVLTF. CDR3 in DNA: TGCGCCAGCAGTGGGACCGCGAGCTCTGGGGCCAACGTCCTGACTTTC.

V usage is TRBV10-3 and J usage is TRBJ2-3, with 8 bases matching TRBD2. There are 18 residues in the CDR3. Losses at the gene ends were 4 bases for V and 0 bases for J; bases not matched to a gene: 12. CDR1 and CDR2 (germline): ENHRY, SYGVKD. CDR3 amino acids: CAISGLQRGFTSTDTQYF. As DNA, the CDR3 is TGTGCCATCAGTGGCCTTCAGCGGGGGTTCACTAGCACAGATACGCAGTATTTT.

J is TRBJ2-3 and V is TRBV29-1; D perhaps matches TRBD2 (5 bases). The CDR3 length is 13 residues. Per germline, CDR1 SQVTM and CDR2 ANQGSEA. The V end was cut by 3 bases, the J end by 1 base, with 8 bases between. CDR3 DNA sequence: TGCAGCGTTGAGGGAGTCGGCACAGATACGCAGTATTTT. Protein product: CSVEGVGTDTQYF.

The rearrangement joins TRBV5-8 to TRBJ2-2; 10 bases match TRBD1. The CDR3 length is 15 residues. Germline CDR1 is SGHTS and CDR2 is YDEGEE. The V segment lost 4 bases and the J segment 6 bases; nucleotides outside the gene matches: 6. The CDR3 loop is CASSRGQGWSGELFF. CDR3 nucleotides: TGTGCCAGCAGCCGGGGACAGGGGTGGTCCGGGGAGCTGTTTTTT. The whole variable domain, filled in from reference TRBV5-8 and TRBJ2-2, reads EAGVTQSPTHLIKTRGQQATLRCSPISGHTSVYWYQQALGLGLQFLLWYDEGEERNRGNFPPRFSGRQFPNYSSELNVNALELEDSALYLCASSRGQGWSGELFFGEGSRLTVL.

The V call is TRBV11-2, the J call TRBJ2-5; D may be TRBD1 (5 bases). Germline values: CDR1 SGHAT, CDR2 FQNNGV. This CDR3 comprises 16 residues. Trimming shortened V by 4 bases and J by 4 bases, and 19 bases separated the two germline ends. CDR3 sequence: CASSSKGPGMLETQYF. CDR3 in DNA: TGTGCCAGCAGCTCAAAGGGCCCAGGGATGTTAGAGACCCAGTACTTC. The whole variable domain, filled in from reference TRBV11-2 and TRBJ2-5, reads EAGVAQSPRYKIIEKRQSVAFWCNPISGHATLYWYQQILGQGPKLLIQFQNNGVVDDSQLPKDRFSAERLKGVDSTLKIQPAKLEDSAVYLCASSSKGPGMLETQYFGPGTRLLVL.

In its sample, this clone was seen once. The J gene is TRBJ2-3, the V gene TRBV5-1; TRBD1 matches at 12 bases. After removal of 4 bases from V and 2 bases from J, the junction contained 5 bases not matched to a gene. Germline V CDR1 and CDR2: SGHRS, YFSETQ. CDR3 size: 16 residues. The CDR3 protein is CASSVGQGADTDTQYF. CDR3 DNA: TGCGCCAGCAGCGTGGGACAGGGGGCCGACACAGATACGCAGTATTTT.

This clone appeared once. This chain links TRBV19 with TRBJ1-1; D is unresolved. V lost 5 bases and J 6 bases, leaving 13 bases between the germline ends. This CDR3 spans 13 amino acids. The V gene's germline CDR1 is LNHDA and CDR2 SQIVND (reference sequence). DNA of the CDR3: TGTGCCAGTAGTTTTCAGGCTGGATCTGAAGCTTTCTTT. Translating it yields CASSFQAGSEAFF.

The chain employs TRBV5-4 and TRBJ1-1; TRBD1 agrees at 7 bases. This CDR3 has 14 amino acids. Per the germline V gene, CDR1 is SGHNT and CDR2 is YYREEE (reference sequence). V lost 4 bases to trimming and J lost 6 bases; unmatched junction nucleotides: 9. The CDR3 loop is CASSLRQGRAEAFF. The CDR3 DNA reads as TGTGCCAGCAGCCTCCGACAGGGTCGGGCTGAAGCTTTCTTT.

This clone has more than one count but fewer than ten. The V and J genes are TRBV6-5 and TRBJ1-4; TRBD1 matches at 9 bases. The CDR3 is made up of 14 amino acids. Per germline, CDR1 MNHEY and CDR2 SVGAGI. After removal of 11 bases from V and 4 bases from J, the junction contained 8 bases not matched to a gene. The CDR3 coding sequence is TGTGCCTCCGAGGACAGGGGCCATAATGAAAAACTGTTTTTT. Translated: CASEDRGHNEKLFF.

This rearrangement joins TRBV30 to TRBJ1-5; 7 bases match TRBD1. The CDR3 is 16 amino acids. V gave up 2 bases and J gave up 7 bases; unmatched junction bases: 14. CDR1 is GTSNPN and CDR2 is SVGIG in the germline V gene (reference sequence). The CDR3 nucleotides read TGTGCCTGGAGTCCCAAAGGGTCAGGGGGGCAACAGCCCCAGCATTTT. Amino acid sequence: CAWSPKGSGGQQPQHF.

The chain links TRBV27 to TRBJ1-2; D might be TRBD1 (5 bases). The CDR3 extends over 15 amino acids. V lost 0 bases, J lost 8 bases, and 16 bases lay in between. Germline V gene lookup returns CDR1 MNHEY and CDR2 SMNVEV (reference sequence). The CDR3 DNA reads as TGTGCCAGCAGTTTATCGGGGCGGGCCACGGAGGGCTACACCTTC. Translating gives CASSLSGRATEGYTF.

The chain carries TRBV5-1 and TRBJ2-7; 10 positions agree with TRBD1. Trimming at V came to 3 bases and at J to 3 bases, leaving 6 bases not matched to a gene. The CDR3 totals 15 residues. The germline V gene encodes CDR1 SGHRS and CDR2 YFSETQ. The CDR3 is CASSSPGTGVYEQYF. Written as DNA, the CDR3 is TGCGCCAGCAGCTCTCCCGGGACAGGGGTCTACGAGCAGTACTTC.

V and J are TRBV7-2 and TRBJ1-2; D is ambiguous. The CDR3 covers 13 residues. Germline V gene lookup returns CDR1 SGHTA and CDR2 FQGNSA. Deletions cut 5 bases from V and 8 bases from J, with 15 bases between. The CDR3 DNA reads TGTGCCAGCAGCCAGGAACGGGTGAGAGGCTACACCTTC. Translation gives CASSQERVRGYTF.

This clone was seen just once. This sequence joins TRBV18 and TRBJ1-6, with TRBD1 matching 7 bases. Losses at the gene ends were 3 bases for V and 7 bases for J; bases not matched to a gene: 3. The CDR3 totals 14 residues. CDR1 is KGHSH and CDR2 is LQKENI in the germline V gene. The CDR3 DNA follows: TGTGCCAGCTCACCTCGGGACAGAAATTCACCCCTCCACTTT. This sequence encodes CASSPRDRNSPLHF.

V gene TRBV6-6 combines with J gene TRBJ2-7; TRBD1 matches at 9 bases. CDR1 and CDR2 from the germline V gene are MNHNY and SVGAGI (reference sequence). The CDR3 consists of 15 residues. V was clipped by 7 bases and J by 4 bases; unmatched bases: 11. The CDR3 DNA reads TGTGCCAGCACCGCTTCCGGGACAGGGCCGTACGAGCAGTACTTC. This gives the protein CASTASGTGPYEQYF.

The CDR3 region has the DNA TGTGCCACCAGCAGAGAGAGTCAGCCCCAGCATTTT. Translated: CATSRESQPQHF. This sequence joins TRBV15 and TRBJ1-5; D uncertain. The CDR3 runs 12 residues. Germline lookup yields CDR1 LNHNV and CDR2 YYDKDF (reference sequence). V was trimmed by 0 bases and J by 6 bases, leaving 3 bases between them. Together with reference TRBV15 and TRBJ1-5, the CDR3 gives the full variable domain: DAMVIQNPRYQVTQFGKPVTLSCSQTLNHNVMYWYQQKSSQAPKLLFHYYDKDFNNEADTPDNFQSRRPNTSFCFLDIRSPGLGDTAMYLCATSRESQPQHFGDGTRLSIL.

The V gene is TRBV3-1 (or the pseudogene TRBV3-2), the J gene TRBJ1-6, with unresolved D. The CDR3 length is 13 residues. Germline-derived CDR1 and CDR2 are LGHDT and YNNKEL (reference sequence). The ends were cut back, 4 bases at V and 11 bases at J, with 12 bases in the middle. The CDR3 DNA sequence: TGTGCCAGCAGCCCAGTGAAAGTCGCACCCCTCCACTTT. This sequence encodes CASSPVKVAPLHF.

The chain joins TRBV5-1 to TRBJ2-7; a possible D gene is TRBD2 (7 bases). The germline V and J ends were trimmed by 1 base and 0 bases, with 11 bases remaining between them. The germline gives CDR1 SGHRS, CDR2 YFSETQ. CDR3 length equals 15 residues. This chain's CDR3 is CASSLFGGPSYEQYF. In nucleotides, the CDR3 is TGCGCCAGCAGCTTGTTCGGGGGGCCCTCCTACGAGCAGTACTTC. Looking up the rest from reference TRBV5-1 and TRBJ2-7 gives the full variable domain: KAGVTQTPRYLIKTRGQQVTLSCSPISGHRSVSWYQQTPGQGLQFLFEYFSETQRNKGNFPGRFSGRQFSNSRSEMNVSTLELGDSALYLCASSLFGGPSYEQYFGPGTRLTVT.

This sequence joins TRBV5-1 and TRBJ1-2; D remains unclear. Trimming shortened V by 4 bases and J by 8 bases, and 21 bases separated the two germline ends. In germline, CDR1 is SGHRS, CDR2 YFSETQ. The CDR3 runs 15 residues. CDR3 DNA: TGCGCCAGCAGCCCCCGAGGTGACGGCAGTGGGGGCTACACCTTC. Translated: CASSPRGDGSGGYTF.

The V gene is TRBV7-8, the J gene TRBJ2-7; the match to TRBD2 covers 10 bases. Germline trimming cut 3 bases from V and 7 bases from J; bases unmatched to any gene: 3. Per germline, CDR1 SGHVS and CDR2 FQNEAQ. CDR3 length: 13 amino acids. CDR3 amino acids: CASSFLAGVEQYF. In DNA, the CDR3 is TGTGCCAGCAGCTTCCTAGCGGGAGTGGAGCAGTACTTC.